This TCR beta chain was documented in a study of beta chain features in type 1 diabetes. The study's findings and limits: For Type 1 diabetes patients, all four CD4+ subsets carried TCRB CDR3s that were moderately but significantly shorter. Type 1 diabetes patients had fewer VDJ junction insertions and more deletions. Across patients, naive, central memory and Treg TCRB repertoires exhibited apparently greater similarity than was observed across healthy donors.

Of the isolated RNA, all was reverse transcribed, and so the sequenced material was expressed TCRB transcripts. The method was immunoSEQ multiplex PCR; TCRdb's version includes in-frame clones alone and lacks a portion of them. The data hold a few hundred thousand clones, with 8.5% to 10% observed a single time. This clone has more than one count but fewer than ten. Its antigen is still unknown. Germline V gives CDR1 SGHDN, CDR2 FVKESK. V was shortened by 3 bases and J by 4 bases, with 7 bases between the two germline ends. This CDR3 has 12 amino acids. Blood was collected once per donor into heparin, averaging approximately 110 mL. The authors sorted CD4+ naive, central memory, regulatory and stem cell-like memory cells via CD45RO/CCR7/CD25/CD127/CD95/CD27.

The chain uses TRBV14 and TRBJ2-7; TRBD1 might be the D (5 bases). The receptor's source is a man aged 25 to 40 with type 1 diabetes. Sequencing was done on a sample of central memory CD4+ T cells from blood. In DNA, the CDR3 is TGTGCCAGCAGCCAGACAGAGTACGAGCAGTACTTC. As protein: CASSQTEYEQYF. Based on the CDR3 plus reference TRBV14 and TRBJ2-7, the full variable domain is EAGVTQFPSHSVIEKGQTVTLRCDPISGHDNLYWYRRVMGKEIKFLLHFVKESKQDESGMPNNRFLAERTGGTYSTLKVQPAELEDSGVYFCASSQTEYEQYFGPGTRLTVT.